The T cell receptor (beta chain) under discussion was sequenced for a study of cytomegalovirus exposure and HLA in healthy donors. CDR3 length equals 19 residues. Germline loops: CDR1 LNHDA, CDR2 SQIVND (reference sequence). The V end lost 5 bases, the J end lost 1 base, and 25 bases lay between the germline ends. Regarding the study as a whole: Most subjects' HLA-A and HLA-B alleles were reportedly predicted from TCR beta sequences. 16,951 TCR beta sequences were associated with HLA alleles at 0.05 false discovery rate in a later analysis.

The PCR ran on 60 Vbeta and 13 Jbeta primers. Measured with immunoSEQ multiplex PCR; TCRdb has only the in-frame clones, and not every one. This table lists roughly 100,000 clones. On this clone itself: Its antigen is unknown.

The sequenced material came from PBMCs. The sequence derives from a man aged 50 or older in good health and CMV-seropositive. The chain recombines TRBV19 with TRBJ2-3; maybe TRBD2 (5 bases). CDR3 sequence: CASSRIGPGRQWGTDTQYF. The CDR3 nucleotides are TGTGCCAGTAGTCGGATAGGGCCGGGAAGACAATGGGGCACAGATACGCAGTATTTT.